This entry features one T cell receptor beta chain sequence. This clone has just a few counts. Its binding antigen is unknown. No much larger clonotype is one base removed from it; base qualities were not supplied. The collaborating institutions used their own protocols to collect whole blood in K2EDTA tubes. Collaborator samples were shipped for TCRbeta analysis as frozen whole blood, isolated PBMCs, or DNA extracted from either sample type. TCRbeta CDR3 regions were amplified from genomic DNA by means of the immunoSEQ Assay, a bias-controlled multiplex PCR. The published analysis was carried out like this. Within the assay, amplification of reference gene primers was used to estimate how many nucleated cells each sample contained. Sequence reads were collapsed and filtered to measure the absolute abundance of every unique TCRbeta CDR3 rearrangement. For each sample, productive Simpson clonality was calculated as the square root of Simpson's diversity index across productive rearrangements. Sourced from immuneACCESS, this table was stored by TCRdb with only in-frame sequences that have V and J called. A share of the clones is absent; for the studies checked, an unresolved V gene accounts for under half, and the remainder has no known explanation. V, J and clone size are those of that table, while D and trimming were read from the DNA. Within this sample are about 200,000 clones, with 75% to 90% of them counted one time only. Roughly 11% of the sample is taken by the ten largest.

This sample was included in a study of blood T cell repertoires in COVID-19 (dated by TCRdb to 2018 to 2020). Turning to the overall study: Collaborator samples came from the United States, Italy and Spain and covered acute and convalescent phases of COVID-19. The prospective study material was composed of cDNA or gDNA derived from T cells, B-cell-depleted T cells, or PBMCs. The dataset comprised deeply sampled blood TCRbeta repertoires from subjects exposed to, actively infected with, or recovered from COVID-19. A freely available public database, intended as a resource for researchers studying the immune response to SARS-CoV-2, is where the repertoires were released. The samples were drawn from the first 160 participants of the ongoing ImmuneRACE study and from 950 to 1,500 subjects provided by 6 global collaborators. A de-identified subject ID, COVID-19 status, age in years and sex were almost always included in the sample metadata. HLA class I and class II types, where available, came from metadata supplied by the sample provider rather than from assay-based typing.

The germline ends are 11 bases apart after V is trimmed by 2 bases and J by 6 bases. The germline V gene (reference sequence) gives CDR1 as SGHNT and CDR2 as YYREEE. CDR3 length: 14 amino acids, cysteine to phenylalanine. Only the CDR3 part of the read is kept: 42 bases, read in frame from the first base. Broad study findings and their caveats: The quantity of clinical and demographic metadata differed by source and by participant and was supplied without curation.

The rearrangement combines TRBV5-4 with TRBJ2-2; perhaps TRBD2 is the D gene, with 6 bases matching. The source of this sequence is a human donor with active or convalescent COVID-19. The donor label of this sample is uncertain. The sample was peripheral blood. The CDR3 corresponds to CASSLDGEAGELFF. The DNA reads TGTGCCAGCAGCTTAGACGGGGAGGCCGGGGAGCTGTTTTTT.